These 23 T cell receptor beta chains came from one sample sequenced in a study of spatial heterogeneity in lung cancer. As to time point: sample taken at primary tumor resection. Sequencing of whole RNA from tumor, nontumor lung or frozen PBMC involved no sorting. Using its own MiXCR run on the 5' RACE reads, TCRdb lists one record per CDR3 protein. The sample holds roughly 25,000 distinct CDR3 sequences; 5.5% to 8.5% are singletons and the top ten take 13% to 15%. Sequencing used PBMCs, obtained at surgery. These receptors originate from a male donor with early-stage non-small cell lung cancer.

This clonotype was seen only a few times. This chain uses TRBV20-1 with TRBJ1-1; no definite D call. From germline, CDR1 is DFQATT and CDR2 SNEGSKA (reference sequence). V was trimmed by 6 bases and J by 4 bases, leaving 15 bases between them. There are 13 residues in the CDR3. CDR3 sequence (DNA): TGCAGTGCCCGCGACCCTCGGGGCACTGAAGCTTTCTTT. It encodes CSARDPRGTEAFF.

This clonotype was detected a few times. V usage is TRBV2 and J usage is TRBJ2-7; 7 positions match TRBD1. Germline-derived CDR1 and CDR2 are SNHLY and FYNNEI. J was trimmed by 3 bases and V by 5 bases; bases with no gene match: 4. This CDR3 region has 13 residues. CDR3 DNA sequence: TGTGCCAGCAGTCGGGACAGTTTCTACGAGCAGTACTTC. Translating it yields CASSRDSFYEQYF. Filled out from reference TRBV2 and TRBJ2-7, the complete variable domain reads EPEVTQTPSHQVTQMGQEVILRCVPISNHLYFYWYRQILGQKVEFLVSFYNNEISEKSEIFDDQFSVERPDGSNFTLKIRSTKLEDSAMYFCASSRDSFYEQYFGPGTRLTVT.

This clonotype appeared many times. In DNA, the CDR3 is TGCGCCAGCAGTGACCTCGGGTTCGGAGGATCCCCAGATACGCAGTATTTT. It specifies CASSDLGFGGSPDTQYF. The chain joins TRBV10-2 to TRBJ2-3; D may be TRBD2 (5 bases). Germline V lookup: CDR1 WSHSY, CDR2 SAAADI. With 3 bases removed from V and 4 bases from J, the gap between germline ends came to 20 bases. The CDR3 spans 17 residues.

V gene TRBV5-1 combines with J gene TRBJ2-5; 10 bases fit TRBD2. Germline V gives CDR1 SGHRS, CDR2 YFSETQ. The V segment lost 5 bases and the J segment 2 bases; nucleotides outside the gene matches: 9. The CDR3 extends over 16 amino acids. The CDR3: CASREGRTSGQETQYF. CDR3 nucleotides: TGCGCCAGCAGGGAGGGGAGGACTAGCGGACAAGAGACCCAGTACTTC.

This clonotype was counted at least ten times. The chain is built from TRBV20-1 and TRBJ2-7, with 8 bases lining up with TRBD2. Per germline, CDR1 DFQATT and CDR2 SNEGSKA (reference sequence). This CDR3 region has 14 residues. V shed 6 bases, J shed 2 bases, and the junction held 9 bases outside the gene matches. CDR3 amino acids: CSASHLAGPYEQYF. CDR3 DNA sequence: TGCAGTGCATCTCATCTAGCGGGCCCCTACGAGCAGTACTTC.

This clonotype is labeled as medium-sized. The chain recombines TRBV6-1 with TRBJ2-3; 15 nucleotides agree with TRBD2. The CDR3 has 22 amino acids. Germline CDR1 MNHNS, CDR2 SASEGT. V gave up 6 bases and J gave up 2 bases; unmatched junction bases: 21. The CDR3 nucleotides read TGTGCCAGCAGCGACAGTGCCCTATTTGGACTAGCGGGAGGGCGCCCCACAGATACGCAGTATTTT. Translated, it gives CASSDSALFGLAGGRPTDTQYF.

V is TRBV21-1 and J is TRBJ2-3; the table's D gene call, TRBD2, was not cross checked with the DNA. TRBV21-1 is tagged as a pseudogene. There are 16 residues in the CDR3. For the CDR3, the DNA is TGTGCCAGCAGCAACGGCGGGCTAGCAAGGACAGATACGCAGTATTTT. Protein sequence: CASSNGGLARTDTQYF.

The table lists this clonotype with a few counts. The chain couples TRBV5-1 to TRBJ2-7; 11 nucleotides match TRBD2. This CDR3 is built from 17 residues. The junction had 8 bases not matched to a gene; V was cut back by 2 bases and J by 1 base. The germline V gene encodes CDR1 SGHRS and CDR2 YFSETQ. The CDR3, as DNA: TGCGCCAGCAGCTTTGGGACTAGCGGAACGGGGTCCTACGAGCAGTACTTC. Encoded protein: CASSFGTSGTGSYEQYF.

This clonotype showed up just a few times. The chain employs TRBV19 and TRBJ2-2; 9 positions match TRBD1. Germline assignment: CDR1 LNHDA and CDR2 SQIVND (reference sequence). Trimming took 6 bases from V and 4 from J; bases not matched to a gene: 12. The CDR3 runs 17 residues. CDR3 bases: TGTGCCAGTAGACCTAGACAGGGGGTCACTCTCACCGGGGAGCTGTTTTTT. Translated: CASRPRQGVTLTGELFF. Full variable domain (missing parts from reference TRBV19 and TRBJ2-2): DGGITQSPKYLFRKEGQNVTLSCEQNLNHDAMYWYRQDPGQGLRLIYYSQIVNDFQKGDIAEGYSVSREKKESFPLTVTSAQKNPTAFYLCASRPRQGVTLTGELFFGEGSRLTVL.

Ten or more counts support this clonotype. CDR3 sequence: CASSLLSRSSEYNEQFF. The CDR3 DNA reads TGTGCCAGCAGCTTACTTTCTCGGTCTTCCGAATACAATGAGCAGTTCTTC. The V and J genes are TRBV7-8 and TRBJ2-1; no clear D gene. Trimming took 2 bases from V and 4 from J, leaving 18 bases between them. The CDR3 extends over 17 amino acids. Germline V gene lookup returns CDR1 SGHVS and CDR2 FQNEAQ.

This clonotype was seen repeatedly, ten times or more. The CDR3 sequence: CASSFLGGAYEQYF. CDR3 DNA sequence: TGCGCCAGCAGCTTCTTGGGCGGAGCCTACGAGCAGTACTTC. J is TRBJ2-7 and V is TRBV5-1; no firm D call. Germline CDR1 and CDR2: SGHRS and YFSETQ. Trimming cost V 2 bases and J 2 bases, with 11 bases left between them. The CDR3 runs to 14 residues.

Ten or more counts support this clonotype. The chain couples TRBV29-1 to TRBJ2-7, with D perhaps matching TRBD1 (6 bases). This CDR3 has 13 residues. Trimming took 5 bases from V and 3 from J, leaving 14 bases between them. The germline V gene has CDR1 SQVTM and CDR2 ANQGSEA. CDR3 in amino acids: CSVWDIVDYEQYF. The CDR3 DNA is TGCAGCGTTTGGGACATCGTGGACTACGAGCAGTACTTC.

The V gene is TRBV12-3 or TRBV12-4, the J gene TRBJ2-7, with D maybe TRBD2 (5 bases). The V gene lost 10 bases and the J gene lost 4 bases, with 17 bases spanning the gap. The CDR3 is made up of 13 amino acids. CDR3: CATGRGTMYEQYF. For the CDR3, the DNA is TGTGCCACCGGACGGGGTACAATGTACGAGCAGTACTTC.

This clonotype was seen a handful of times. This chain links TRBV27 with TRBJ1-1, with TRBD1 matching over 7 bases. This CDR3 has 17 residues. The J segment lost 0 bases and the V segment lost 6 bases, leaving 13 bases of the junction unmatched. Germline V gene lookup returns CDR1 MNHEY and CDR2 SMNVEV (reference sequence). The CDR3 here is CASRLATGTGLNTEAFF. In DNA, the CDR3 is TGTGCCAGCAGACTGGCGACAGGGACCGGCTTGAACACTGAAGCTTTCTTT.

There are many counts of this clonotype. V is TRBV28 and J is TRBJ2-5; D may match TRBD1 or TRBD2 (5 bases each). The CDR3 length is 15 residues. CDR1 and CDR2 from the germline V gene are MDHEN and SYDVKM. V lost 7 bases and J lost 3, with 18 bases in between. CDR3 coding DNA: TGTGCCAGCACCAGACCCGGGGCATATAAAGAGACCCAGTACTTC. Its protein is CASTRPGAYKETQYF. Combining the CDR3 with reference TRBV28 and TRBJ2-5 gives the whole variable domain DVKVTQSSRYLVKRTGEKVFLECVQDMDHENMFWYRQDPGLGLRLIYFSYDVKMKEKGDIPEGYSVSREKKERFSLILESASTNQTSMYLCASTRPGAYKETQYFGPGTRLLVL.

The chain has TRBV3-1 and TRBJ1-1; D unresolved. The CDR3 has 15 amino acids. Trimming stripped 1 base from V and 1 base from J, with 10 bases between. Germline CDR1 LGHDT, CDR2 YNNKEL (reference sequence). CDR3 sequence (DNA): TGTGCCAGCAGCCAAGTGGGGAACCGGAACACTGAAGCTTTCTTT. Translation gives CASSQVGNRNTEAFF.

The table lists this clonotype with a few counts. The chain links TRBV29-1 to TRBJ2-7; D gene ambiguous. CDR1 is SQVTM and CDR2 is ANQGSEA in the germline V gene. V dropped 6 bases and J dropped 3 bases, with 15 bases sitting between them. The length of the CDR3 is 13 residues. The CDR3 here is CSVLVSIGYEQYF. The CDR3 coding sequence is TGCAGCGTCCTCGTCAGCATCGGCTACGAGCAGTACTTC.

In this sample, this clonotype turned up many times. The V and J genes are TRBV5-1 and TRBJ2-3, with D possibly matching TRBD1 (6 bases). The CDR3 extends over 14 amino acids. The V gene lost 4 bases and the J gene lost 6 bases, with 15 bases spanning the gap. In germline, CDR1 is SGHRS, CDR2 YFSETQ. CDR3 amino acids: CASSRDRSSDTQYF. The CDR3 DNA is TGCGCCAGCAGCCGCGACAGGTCATCGGATACGCAGTATTTT.

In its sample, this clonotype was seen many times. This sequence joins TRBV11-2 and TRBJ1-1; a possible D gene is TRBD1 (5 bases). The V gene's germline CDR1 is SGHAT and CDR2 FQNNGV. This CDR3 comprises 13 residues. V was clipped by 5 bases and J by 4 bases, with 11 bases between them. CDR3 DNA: TGTGCCAGCAGCCTCTCGAGGGGCACTGAAGCTTTCTTT. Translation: CASSLSRGTEAFF.

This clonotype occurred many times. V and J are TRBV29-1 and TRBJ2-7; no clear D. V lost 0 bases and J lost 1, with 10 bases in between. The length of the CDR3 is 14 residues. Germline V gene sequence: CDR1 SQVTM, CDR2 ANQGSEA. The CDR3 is CSVEDRGRSYEQYF. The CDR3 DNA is TGCAGCGTTGAAGACCGAGGACGGTCCTACGAGCAGTACTTC.

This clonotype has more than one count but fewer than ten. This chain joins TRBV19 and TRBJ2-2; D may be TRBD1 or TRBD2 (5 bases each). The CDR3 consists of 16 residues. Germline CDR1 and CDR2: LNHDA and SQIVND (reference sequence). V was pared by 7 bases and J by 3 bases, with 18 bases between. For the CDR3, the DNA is TGTGCCAGTACAGCAGGGACCTCGCGGTACACCGGGGAGCTGTTTTTT. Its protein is CASTAGTSRYTGELFF. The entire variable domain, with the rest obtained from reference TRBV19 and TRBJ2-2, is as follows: DGGITQSPKYLFRKEGQNVTLSCEQNLNHDAMYWYRQDPGQGLRLIYYSQIVNDFQKGDIAEGYSVSREKKESFPLTVTSAQKNPTAFYLCASTAGTSRYTGELFFGEGSRLTVL.

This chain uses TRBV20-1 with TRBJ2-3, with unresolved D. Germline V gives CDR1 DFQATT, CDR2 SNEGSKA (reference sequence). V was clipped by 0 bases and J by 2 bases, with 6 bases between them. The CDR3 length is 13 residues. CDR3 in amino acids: CSARDPPTDTQYF. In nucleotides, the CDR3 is TGCAGTGCTAGAGACCCACCCACAGATACGCAGTATTTT.

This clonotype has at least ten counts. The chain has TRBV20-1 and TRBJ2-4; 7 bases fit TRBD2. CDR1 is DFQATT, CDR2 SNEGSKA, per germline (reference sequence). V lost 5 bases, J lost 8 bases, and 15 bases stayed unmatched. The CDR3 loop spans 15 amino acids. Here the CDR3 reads CSAPWTSSMVDIQYF. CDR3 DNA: TGCAGTGCTCCATGGACTAGTAGTATGGTTGACATTCAGTACTTC.